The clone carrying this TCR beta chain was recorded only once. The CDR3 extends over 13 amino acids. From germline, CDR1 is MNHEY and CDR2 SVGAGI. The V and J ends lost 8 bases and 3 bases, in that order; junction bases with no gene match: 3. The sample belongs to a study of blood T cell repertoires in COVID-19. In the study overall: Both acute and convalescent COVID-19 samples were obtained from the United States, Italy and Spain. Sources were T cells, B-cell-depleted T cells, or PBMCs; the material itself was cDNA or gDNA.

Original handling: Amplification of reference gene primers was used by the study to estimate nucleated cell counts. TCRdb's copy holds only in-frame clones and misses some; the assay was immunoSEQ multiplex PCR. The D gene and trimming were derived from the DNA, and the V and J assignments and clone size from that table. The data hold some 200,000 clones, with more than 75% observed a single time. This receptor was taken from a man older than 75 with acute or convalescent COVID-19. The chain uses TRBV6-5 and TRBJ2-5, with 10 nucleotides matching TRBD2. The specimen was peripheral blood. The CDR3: CASGGLAKETQYF. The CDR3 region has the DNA TGTGCCAGCGGGGGACTAGCGAAAGAGACCCAGTACTTC.